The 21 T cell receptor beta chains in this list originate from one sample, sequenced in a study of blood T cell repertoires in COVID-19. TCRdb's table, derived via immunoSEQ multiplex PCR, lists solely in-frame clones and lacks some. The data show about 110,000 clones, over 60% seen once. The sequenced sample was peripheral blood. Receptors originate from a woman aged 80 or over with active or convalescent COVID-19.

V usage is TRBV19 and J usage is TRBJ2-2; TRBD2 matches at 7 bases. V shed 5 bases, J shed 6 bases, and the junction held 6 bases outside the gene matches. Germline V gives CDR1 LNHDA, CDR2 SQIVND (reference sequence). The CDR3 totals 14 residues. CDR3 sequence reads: CASSSSGTAGELFF. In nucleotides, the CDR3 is TGTGCCAGTAGTTCCAGCGGGACGGCCGGGGAGCTGTTTTTT.

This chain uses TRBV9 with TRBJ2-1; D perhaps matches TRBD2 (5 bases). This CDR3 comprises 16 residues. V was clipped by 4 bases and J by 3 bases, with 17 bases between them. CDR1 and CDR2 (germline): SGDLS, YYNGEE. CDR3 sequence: CASSPRASGFYNEQFF. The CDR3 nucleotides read TGTGCCAGCAGCCCTAGGGCCAGCGGCTTCTACAATGAGCAGTTCTTC.

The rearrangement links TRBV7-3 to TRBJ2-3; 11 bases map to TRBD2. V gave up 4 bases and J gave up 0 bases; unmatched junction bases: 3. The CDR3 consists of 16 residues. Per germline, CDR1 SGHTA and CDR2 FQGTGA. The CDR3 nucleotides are TGTGCCAGCAGCTCGGGACTAGCGGCAAGCACAGATACGCAGTATTTT. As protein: CASSSGLAASTDTQYF.

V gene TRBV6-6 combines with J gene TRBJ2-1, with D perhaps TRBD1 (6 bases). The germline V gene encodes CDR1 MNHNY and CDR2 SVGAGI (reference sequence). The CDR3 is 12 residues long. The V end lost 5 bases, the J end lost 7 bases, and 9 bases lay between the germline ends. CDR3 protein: CASSRQDNEQFF. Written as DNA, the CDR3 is TGTGCCAGCAGTCGACAGGATAATGAGCAGTTCTTC.

CDR3 nucleotide sequence: TGTGCCTGGAGGGACCGGTGGGGAGTGAAAGAGACCCAGTACTTC. It specifies CAWRDRWGVKETQYF. The V call is TRBV30, the J call TRBJ2-5; possibly TRBD2 for D (5 bases). V shed 3 bases and J shed 3 bases, with 17 bases lying between them. This CDR3 region has 15 residues. In germline, CDR1 is GTSNPN, CDR2 SVGIG (reference sequence). The full variable domain, completed using reference TRBV30 and TRBJ2-5, is SQTIHQWPATLVQPVGSPLSLECTVEGTSNPNLYWYRQAAGRGLQLLFYSVGIGQISSEVPQNLSASRPQDRQFILSSKKLLLSDSGFYLCAWRDRWGVKETQYFGPGTRLLVL.

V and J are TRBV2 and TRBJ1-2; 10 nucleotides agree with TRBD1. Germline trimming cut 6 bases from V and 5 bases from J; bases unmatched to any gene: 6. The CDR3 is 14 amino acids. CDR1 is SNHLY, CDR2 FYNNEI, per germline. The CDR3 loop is CASSDRGRGYGYTF. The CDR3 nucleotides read TGTGCCAGCAGCGACAGGGGGCGCGGGTATGGCTACACCTTC.

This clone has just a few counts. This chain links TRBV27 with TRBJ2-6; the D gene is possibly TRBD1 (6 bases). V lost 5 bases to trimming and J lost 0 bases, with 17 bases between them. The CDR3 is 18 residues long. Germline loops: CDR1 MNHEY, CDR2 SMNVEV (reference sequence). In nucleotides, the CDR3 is TGTGCCAGCAGTCGCCACTGGGACACCGTCTCTGGGGCCAACGTCCTGACTTTC. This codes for CASSRHWDTVSGANVLTF. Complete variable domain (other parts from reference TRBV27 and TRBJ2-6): EAQVTQNPRYLITVTGKKLTVTCSQNMNHEYMSWYRQDPGLGLRQIYYSMNVEVTDKGDVPEGYKVSRKEKRNFPLILESPSPNQTSLYFCASSRHWDTVSGANVLTFGAGSRLTVL.

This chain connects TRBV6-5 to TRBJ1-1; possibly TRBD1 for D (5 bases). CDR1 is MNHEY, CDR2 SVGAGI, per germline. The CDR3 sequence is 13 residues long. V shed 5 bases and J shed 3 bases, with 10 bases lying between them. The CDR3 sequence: CASSRGGYTEAFF. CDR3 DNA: TGTGCCAGCAGTCGGGGGGGGTACACTGAAGCTTTCTTT.

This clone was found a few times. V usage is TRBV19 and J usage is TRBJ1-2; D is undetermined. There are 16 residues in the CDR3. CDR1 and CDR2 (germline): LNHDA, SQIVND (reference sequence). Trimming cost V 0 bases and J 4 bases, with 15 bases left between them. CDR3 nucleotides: TGTGCCAGTAGTATAGACTCCTCTAGACCGAGCTATGGCTACACCTTC. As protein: CASSIDSSRPSYGYTF.

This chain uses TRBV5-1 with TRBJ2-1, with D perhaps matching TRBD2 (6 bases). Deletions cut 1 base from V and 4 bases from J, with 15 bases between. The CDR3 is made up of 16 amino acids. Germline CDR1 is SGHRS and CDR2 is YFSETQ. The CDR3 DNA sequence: TGCGCCAGCAGCTTGTTATACCCCGGGAGTTACAATGAGCAGTTCTTC. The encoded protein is CASSLLYPGSYNEQFF.

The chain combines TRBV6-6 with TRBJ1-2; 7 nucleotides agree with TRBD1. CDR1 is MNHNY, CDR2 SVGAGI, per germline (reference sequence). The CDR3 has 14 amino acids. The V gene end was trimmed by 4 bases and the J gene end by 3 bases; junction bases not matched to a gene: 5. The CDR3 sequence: CASSLVTGYYGYTF. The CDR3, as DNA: TGTGCCAGCAGTTTGGTGACAGGGTACTATGGCTACACCTTC.

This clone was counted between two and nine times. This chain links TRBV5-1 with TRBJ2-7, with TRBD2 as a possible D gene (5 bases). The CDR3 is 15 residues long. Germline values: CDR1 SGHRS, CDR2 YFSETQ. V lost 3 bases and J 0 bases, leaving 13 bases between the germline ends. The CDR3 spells CASSSPSGFSYEQYF. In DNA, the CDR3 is TGCGCCAGCAGCTCCCCCAGCGGATTCTCCTACGAGCAGTACTTC.

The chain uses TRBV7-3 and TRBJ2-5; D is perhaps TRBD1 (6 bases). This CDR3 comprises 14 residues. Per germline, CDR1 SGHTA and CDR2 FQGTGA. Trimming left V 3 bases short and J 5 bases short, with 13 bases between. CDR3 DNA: TGTGCCAGCAGCTTCGGTGGGGGCGGTGAGACCCAGTACTTC. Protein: CASSFGGGGETQYF.

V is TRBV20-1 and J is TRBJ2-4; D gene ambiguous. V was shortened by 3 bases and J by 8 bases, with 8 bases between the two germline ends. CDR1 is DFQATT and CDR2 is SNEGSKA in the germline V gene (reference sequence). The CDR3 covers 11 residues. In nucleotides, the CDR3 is TGCAGTGCTAGGACATGGGACATTCAGTACTTC. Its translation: CSARTWDIQYF.

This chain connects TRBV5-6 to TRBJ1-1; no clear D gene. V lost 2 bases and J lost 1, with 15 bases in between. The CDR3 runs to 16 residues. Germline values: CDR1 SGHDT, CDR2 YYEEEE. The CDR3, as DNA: TGTGCCAGCAGCTTTAATTTTTTCGAGGGGAACACTGAAGCTTTCTTT. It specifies CASSFNFFEGNTEAFF.

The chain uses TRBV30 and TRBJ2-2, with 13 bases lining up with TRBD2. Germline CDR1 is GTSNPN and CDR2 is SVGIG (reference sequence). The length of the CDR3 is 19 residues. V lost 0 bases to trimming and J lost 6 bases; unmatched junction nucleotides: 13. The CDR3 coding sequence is TGTGCCTGGAGTGTTTTGGGACTAGCGGGATTCCGGCCCCCCGGGGAGCTGTTTTTT. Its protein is CAWSVLGLAGFRPPGELFF. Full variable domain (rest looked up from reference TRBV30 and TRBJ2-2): SQTIHQWPATLVQPVGSPLSLECTVEGTSNPNLYWYRQAAGRGLQLLFYSVGIGQISSEVPQNLSASRPQDRQFILSSKKLLLSDSGFYLCAWSVLGLAGFRPPGELFFGEGSRLTVL.

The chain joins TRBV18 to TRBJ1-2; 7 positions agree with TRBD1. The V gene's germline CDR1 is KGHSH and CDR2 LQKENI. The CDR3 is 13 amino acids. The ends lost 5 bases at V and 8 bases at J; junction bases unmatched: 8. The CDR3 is CASSRGDRRGYTF. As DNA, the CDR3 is TGTGCCAGCTCAAGGGGGGACAGAAGGGGCTACACCTTC.

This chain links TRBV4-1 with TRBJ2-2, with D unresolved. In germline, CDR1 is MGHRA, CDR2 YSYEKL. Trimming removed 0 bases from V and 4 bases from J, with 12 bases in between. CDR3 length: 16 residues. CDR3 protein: CASSQDWPASTGELFF. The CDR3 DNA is TGCGCCAGCAGCCAAGATTGGCCAGCGTCCACCGGGGAGCTGTTTTTT.

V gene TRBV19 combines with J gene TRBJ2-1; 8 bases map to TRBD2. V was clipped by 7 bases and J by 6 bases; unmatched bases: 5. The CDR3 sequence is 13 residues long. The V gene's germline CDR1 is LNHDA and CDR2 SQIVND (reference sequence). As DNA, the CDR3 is TGTGCCAGTACCATCCGGGGGGGCAATGAGCAGTTCTTC. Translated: CASTIRGGNEQFF. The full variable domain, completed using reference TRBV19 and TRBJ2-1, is DGGITQSPKYLFRKEGQNVTLSCEQNLNHDAMYWYRQDPGQGLRLIYYSQIVNDFQKGDIAEGYSVSREKKESFPLTVTSAQKNPTAFYLCASTIRGGNEQFFGPGTRLTVL.

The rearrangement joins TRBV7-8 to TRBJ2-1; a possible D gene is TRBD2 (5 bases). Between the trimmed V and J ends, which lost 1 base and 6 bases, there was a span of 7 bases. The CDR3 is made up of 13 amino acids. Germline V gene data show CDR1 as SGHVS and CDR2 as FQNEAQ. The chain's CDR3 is CASSLDRGNEQFF. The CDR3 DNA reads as TGTGCCAGCAGCTTAGACCGGGGCAATGAGCAGTTCTTC. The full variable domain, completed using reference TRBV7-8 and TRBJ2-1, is GAGVSQSPRYKVAKRGQDVALRCDPISGHVSLFWYQQALGQGPEFLTYFQNEAQLDKSGLPSDRFFAERPEGSVSTLKIQRTQQEDSAVYLCASSLDRGNEQFFGPGTRLTVL.

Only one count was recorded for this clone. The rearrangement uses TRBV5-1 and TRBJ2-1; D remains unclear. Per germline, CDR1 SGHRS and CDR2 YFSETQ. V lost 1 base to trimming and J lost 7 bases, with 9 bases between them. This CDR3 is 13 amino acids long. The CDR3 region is CASSLPKMNEQFF. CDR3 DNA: TGCGCCAGCAGCTTGCCTAAGATGAATGAGCAGTTCTTC.